This record concerns one TCR beta chain sequence. TCRdb passed the 5' RACE reads through MiXCR, listing each CDR3 protein once. The sample consists of hundreds of thousands of distinct CDR3 sequences, over 4% of them appearing once. The data are from a study of T cells after yellow fever vaccination. J lost 12 bases, V lost 4 bases, and 10 bases had no gene match. This CDR3 contains 14 residues. Germline lookup yields CDR1 SGHRS and CDR2 YFSETQ. The TCR comes from a man between 18 and 29 years old who received the YFV17D yellow fever vaccine. This sequence joins TRBV5-1 and TRBJ1-6; TRBD1 matches 7 bases. Sequencing was performed on PBMCs, taken 5 days after the yellow fever booster vaccination. For the CDR3, the DNA is TGCGCCAGCAGCCCCGTCGACAGGGAGGTACCCCTCCACTTT. Its translation: CASSPVDREVPLHF.